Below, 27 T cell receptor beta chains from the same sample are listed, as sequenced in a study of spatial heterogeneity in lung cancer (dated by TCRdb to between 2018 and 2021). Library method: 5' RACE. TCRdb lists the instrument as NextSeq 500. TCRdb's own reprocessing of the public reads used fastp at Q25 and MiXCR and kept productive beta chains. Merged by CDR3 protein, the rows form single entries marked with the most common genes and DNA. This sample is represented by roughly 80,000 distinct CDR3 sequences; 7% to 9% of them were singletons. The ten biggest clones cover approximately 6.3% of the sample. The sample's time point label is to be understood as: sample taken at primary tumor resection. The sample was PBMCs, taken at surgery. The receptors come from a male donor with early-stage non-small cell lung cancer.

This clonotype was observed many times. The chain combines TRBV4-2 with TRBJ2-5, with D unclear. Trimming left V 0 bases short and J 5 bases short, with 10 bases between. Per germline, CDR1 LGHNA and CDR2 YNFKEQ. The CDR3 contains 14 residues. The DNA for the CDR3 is TGTGCCAGCAGCCAAGAAGGTTTGCGGGAGACCCAGTACTTC. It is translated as CASSQEGLRETQYF.

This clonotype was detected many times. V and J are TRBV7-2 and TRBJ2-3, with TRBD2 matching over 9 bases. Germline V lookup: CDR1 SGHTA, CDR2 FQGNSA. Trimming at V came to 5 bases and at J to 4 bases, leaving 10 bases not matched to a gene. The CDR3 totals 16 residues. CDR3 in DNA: TGTGCCAGCAGCAGAGTAGCTATAGCGGGAGCAGATACGCAGTATTTT. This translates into CASSRVAIAGADTQYF.

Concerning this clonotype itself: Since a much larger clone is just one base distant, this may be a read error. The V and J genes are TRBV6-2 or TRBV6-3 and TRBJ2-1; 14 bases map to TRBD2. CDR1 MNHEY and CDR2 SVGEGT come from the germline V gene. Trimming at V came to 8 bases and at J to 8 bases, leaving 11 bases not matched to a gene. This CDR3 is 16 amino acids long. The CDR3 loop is CASGPGLAGGRDEQFF. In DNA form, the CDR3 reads TGTGCCAGCGGACCCGGACTAGCGGGAGGAAGAGATGAGCAGTTCTTC.

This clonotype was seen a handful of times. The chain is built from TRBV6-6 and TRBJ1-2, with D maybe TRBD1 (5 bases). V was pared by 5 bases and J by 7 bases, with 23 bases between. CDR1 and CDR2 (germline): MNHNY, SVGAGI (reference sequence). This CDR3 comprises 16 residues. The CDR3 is CASSQLGTGPSSGYTF. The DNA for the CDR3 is TGTGCCAGCAGTCAGCTCGGGACGGGGCCTTCTAGTGGCTACACCTTC.

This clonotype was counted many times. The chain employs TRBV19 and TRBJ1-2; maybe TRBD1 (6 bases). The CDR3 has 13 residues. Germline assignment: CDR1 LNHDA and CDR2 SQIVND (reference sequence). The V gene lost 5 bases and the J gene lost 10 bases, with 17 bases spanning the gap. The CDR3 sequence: CASSPGGPPYYTF. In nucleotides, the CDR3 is TGTGCCAGTAGTCCCGGGGGGCCACCTTACTACACCTTC.

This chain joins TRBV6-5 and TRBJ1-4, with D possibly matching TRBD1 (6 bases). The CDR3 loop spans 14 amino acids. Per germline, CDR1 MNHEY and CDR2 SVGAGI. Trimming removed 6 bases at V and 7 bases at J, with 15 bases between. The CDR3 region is CASRGTGFGEKLFF. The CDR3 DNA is TGTGCCAGCAGAGGAACAGGGTTTGGTGAAAAACTGTTTTTT.

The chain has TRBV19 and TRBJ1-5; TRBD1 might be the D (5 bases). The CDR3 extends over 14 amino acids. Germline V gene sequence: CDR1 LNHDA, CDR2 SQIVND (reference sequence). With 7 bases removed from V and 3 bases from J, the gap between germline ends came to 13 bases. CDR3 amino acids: CASTPQVSNQPQHF. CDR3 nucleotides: TGTGCCAGTACACCACAGGTTTCCAATCAGCCCCAGCATTTT.

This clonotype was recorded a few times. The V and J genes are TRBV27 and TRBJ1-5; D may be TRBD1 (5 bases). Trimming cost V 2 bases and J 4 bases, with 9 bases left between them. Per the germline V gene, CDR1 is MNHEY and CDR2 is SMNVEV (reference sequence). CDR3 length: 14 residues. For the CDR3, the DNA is TGTGCCAGCAGTTTAAGGGGTCTAAATCAGCCCCAGCATTTT. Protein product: CASSLRGLNQPQHF.

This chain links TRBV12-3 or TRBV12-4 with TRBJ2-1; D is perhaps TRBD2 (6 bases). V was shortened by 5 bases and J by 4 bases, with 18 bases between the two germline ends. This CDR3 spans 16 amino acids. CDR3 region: CASSPLAGRGYNEQFF. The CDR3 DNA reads TGTGCCAGCAGTCCCCTGGCGGGAAGGGGATACAATGAGCAGTTCTTC.

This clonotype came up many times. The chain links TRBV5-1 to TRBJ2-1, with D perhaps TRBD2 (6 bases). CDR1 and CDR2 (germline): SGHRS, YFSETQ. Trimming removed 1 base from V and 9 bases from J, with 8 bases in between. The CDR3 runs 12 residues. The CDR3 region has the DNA TGCGCCAGCAGCTTGACTAGCTCTGAGCAGTTCTTC. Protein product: CASSLTSSEQFF.

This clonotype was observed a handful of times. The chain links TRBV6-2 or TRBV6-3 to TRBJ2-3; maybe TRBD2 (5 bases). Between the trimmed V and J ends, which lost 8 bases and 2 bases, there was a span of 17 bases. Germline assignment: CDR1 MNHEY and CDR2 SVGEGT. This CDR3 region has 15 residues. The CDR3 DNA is TGTGCCAGCTTCGACCGGGGATTTAACACAGATACGCAGTATTTT. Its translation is CASFDRGFNTDTQYF.

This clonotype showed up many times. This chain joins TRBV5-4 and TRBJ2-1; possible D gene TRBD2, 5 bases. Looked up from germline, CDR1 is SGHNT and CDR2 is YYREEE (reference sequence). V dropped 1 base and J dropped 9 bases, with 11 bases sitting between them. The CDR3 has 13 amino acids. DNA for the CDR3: TGTGCCAGCAGCTTGACCACCAGCGGTGAGCAGTTCTTC. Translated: CASSLTTSGEQFF.

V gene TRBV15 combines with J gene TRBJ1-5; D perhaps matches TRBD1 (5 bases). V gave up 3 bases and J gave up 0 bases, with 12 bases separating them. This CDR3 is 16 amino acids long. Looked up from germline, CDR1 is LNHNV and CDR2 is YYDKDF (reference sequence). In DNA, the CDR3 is TGTGCCACCAGCAGCGACAGAATGACTAGCAATCAGCCCCAGCATTTT. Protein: CATSSDRMTSNQPQHF.

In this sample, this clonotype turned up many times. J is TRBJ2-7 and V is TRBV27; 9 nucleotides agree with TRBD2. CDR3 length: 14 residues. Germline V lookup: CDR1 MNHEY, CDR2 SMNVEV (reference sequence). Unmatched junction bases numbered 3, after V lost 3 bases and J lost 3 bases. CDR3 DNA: TGTGCCAGCAGTTTCCAGACTAGCGGCTACGAGCAGTACTTC. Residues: CASSFQTSGYEQYF.

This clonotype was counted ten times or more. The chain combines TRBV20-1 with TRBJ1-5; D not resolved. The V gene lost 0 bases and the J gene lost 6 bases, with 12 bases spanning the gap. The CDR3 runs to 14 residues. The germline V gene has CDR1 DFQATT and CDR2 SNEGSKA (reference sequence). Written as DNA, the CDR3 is TGCAGTGCTAGAGAGGCGGGAGGAGGTCAGCCCCAGCATTTT. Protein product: CSAREAGGGQPQHF.

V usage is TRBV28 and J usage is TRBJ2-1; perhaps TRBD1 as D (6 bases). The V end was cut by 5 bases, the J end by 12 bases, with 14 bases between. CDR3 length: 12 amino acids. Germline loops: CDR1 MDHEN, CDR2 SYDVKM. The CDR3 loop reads CASSTTGLRQFF. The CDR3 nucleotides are TGTGCCAGCAGTACCACAGGGCTCCGGCAGTTCTTC.

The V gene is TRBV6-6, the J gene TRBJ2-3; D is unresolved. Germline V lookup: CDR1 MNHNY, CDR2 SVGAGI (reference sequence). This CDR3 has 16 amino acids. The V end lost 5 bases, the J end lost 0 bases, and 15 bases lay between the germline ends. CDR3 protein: CASSHGVGQSTDTQYF. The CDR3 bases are TGTGCCAGCAGTCACGGCGTAGGCCAGAGCACAGATACGCAGTATTTT.

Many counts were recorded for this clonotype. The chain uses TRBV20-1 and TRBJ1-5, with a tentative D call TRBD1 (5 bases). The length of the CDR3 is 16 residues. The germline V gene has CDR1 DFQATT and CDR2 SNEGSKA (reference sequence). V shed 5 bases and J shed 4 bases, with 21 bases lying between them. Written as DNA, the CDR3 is TGCAGTGCTGGCCCTCACGCCGGGGGAAGGAATCAGCCCCAGCATTTT. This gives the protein CSAGPHAGGRNQPQHF.

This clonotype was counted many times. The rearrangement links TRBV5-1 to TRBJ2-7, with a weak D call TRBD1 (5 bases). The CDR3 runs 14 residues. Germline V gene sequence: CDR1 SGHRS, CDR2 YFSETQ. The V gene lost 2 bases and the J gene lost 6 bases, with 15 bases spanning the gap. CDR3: CASSLGQGFGEQYF. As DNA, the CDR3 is TGCGCCAGCAGCTTAGGGCAGGGTTTCGGCGAGCAGTACTTC.

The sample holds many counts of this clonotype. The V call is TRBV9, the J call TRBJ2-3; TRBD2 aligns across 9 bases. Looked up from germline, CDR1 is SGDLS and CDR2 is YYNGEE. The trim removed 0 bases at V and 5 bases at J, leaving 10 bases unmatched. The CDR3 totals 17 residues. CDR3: CASSVAPASGMEDTQYF. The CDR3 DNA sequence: TGTGCCAGCAGCGTAGCTCCGGCTAGCGGGATGGAAGATACGCAGTATTTT.

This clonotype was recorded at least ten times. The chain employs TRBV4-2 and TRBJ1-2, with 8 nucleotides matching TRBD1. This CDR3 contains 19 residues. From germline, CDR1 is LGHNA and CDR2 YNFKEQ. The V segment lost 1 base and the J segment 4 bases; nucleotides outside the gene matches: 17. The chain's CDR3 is CASSQVVVGDRGVGYGYTF. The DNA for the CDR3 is TGTGCCAGCAGCCAAGTTGTAGTAGGAGACAGGGGTGTAGGCTATGGCTACACCTTC.

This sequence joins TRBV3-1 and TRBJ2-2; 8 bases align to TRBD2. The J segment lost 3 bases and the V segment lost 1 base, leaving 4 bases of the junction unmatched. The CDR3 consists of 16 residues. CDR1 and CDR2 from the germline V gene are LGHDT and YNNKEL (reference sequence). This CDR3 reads CASSQGLAQHTGELFF. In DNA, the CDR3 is TGTGCCAGCAGCCAAGGACTAGCGCAACACACCGGGGAGCTGTTTTTT.

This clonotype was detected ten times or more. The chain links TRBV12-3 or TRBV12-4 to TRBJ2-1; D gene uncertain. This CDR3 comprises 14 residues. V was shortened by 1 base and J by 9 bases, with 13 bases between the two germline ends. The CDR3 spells CASSLGVAIREQFF. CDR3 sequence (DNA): TGTGCCAGCAGTTTAGGAGTCGCGATCCGTGAGCAGTTCTTC.

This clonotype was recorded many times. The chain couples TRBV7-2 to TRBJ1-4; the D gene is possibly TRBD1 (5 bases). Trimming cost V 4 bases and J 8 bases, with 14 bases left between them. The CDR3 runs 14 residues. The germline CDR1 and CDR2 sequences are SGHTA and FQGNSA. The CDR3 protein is CASSSSRGGEKLFF. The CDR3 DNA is TGTGCCAGCAGCTCATCCCGGGGGGGAGAAAAACTGTTTTTT.

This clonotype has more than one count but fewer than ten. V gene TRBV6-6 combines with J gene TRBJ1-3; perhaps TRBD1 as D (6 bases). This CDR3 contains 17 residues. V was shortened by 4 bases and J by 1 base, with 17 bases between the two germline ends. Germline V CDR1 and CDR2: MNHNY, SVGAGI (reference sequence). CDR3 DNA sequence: TGTGCCAGCAGTTCCGGCGCAGGGGCTTCTTCTGGAAACACCATATATTTT. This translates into CASSSGAGASSGNTIYF.

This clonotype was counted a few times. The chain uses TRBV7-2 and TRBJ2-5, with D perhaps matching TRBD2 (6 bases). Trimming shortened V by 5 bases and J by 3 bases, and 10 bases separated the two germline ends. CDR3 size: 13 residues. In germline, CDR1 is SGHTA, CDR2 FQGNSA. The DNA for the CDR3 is TGTGCCAGCAGCATCAGACTAGAAGAGACCCAGTACTTC. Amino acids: CASSIRLEETQYF.

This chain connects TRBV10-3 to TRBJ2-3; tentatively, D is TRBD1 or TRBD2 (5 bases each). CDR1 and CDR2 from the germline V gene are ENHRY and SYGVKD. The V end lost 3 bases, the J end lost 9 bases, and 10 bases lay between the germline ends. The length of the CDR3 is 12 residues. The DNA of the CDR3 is TGTGCCATCAGTGAAGCAGAGGGGACGCAGTATTTT. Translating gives CAISEAEGTQYF.